The 11 T cell receptor beta chains below all came from one sample that was sequenced in a study of neurological immune-mediated disorders. MiXCR, run by TCRdb on the 5' RACE reads, gives a single entry per CDR3 protein. Of 50,000 to 65,000 distinct CDR3 sequences detected, under 5% appear once; the ten largest clones hold 3.4%. The sample consisted of PBMCs. The receptor source for this set is a woman aged 45-59 years with multiple sclerosis.

At least ten counts were recorded for this clonotype. The chain combines TRBV7-2 with TRBJ2-2; tentative D call: TRBD2 (6 bases). Germline V gives CDR1 SGHTA, CDR2 FQGNSA. V shed 4 bases and J shed 3 bases, with 12 bases lying between them. The CDR3 is made up of 15 amino acids. The CDR3 protein is CASSSFPGDTGELFF. CDR3 nucleotides: TGTGCCAGCAGCTCCTTCCCGGGGGACACCGGGGAGCTGTTTTTT.

This clonotype was observed at least ten times. This chain uses TRBV6-5 with TRBJ1-1; D is unresolved. CDR1 and CDR2 (germline): MNHEY, SVGAGI. The CDR3 has 15 amino acids. Deletions cut 2 bases from V and 7 bases from J, with 17 bases between. Here the CDR3 reads CASSYLPYGGDEAFF. CDR3 nucleotide sequence: TGTGCCAGCAGTTACCTCCCCTATGGTGGTGATGAAGCTTTCTTT.

Ten or more counts support this clonotype. The chain carries TRBV24-1 and TRBJ2-1; 13 nucleotides line up with TRBD2. CDR3 length equals 18 residues. V was pared by 4 bases and J by 3 bases, with 8 bases of the junction left unmatched. Germline V gene sequence: CDR1 KGHDR, CDR2 SFDVKD. The CDR3 spells CATSDPPGTSGDYNEQFF. In nucleotides, the CDR3 is TGTGCCACCAGTGACCCCCCGGGGACTAGCGGGGACTACAATGAGCAGTTCTTC.

This clonotype was seen many times. The chain employs TRBV6-4 and TRBJ2-1; 10 bases align to TRBD2. Germline assignment: CDR1 MRHNA and CDR2 SNTAGT. This CDR3 region has 14 residues. Trimming took 5 bases from V and 8 from J; bases not matched to a gene: 6. In nucleotides, the CDR3 is TGTGCCAGCAGTTCAGAGCGGGGGGGCCATGAGCAGTTCTTC. Translating gives CASSSERGGHEQFF.

The sample holds many counts of this clonotype. The V and J genes are TRBV6-6 and TRBJ1-1; 8 positions match TRBD1. Losses at the gene ends were 8 bases for V and 6 bases for J; bases not matched to a gene: 2. The CDR3 loop spans 11 amino acids. The germline V gene encodes CDR1 MNHNY and CDR2 SVGAGI (reference sequence). The chain's CDR3 is CASQGAAEAFF. As DNA, the CDR3 is TGTGCCAGCCAGGGGGCGGCTGAAGCTTTCTTT.

In this sample, this clonotype turned up a few times. The CDR3 sequence is CASSPRSWYDYGYTF. The CDR3 DNA follows: TGTGCCAGCAGCCCCCGATCGTGGTACGACTATGGCTACACCTTC. The chain uses TRBV5-5 and TRBJ1-2, with no clear D. Germline lookup yields CDR1 SGHKS and CDR2 YYEKEE (reference sequence). V shed 4 bases and J shed 3 bases, with 16 bases lying between them. CDR3 size: 15 residues.

Worth noting for this clonotype: A read error is possible here, since a much larger clone lies one base away. The chain has TRBV7-2 and TRBJ2-1; D is perhaps TRBD1 or TRBD2 (5 bases each). The CDR3 runs 14 residues. CDR1 SGHTA and CDR2 FQGNSA come from the germline V gene. Trimming pared 0 bases from V and 6 bases from J, leaving 9 bases between. DNA of the CDR3: TGTGCCAGCAGCTTAGCAAAGGGGAGCAATGAGCAGTTCTTC. Translating it yields CASSLAKGSNEQFF.

This clonotype was counted at least ten times. This chain uses TRBV7-2 with TRBJ2-1; 11 bases are a match to TRBD2. J was trimmed by 4 bases and V by 4 bases; bases with no gene match: 3. The CDR3 length is 15 residues. In germline, CDR1 is SGHTA, CDR2 FQGNSA. In DNA form, the CDR3 reads TGTGCCAGCAGCTCACTAGCGGGGGCGTACAATGAGCAGTTCTTC. It is translated as CASSSLAGAYNEQFF.

This clonotype showed up many times. The chain uses TRBV9 and TRBJ1-1; weak D call: TRBD1 (5 bases). The CDR3 sequence is 14 residues long. In germline, CDR1 is SGDLS, CDR2 YYNGEE. Trimming shortened V by 4 bases and J by 7 bases, and 17 bases separated the two germline ends. DNA for the CDR3: TGTGCCAGCAGCCCTCGGTCCAGGGAGGATGAAGCTTTCTTT. Its protein product is CASSPRSREDEAFF.

In its sample, this clonotype was seen many times. The chain combines TRBV7-3 with TRBJ2-7; the D gene could be TRBD1 or TRBD2 (5 bases each). The V and J ends lost 2 bases and 4 bases respectively, with 9 bases between them. Germline lookup yields CDR1 SGHTA and CDR2 FQGTGA. This CDR3 is 13 amino acids long. CDR3 sequence reads: CASSLRGGYEQYF. DNA for the CDR3: TGTGCCAGCAGCTTACGTGGGGGATACGAGCAGTACTTC.

This clonotype was seen at least ten times. The chain carries TRBV10-3 and TRBJ2-5; D is unclear. Germline CDR1 and CDR2: ENHRY and SYGVKD. V was clipped by 4 bases and J by 1 base, with 10 bases between them. The CDR3 extends over 14 amino acids. The CDR3 reads CAISASGPQETQYF. The CDR3 DNA follows: TGTGCCATCAGTGCCTCAGGCCCCCAAGAGACCCAGTACTTC.